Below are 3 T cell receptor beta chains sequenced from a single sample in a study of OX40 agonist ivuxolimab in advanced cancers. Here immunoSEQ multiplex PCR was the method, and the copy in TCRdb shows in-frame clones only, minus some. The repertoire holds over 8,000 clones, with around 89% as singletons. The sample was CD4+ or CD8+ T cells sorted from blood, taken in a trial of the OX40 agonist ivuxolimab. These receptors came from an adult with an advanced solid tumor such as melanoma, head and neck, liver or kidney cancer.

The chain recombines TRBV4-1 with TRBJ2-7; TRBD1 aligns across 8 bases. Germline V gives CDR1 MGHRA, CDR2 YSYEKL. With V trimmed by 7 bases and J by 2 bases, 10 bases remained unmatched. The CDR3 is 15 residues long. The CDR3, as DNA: TGCGCCAGCAACCCCGGACAGGGCAGAACCTACGAGCAGTACTTC. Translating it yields CASNPGQGRTYEQYF.

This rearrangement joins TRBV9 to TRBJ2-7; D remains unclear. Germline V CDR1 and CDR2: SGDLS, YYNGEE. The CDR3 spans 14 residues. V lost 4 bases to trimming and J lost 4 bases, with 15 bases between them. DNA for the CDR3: TGTGCCAGCAGCCCCCGTCTGGGTTTGTACGAGCAGTACTTC. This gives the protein CASSPRLGLYEQYF.

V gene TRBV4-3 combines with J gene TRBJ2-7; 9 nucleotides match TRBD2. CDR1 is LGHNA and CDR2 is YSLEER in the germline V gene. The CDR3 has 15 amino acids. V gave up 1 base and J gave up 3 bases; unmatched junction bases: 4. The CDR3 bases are TGCGCCAGCAGCCAAGCGACTAGCGGAGGCTACGAGCAGTACTTC. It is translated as CASSQATSGGYEQYF.